These 3 T cell receptor beta chains share one sample of origin, sequenced in a study of blood T cell repertoires in COVID-19. Here immunoSEQ multiplex PCR was the method, and the copy in TCRdb shows in-frame clones only, minus some. The data contain some 460,000 clones, about 85% of them singletons. Sequenced sample: PBMCs or T cells enriched from blood (not recorded which). The source of these receptors is a young woman with acute COVID-19.

The CDR3 sequence is CASSYGQGLNVQYF. DNA of the CDR3: TGTGCCAGCAGCTATGGACAGGGGCTGAATGTGCAGTACTTC. This rearrangement joins TRBV14 to TRBJ2-7; 9 nucleotides agree with TRBD1. Germline V CDR1 and CDR2: SGHDN, FVKESK. V lost 5 bases, J lost 9 bases, and 11 bases stayed unmatched. This CDR3 has 14 amino acids.

V gene TRBV6-2 or TRBV6-3 combines with J gene TRBJ1-6; D ambiguous. Germline V gene data show CDR1 as MNHEY and CDR2 as SVGEGT. This CDR3 is 12 amino acids long. V lost 6 bases and J 9 bases, leaving 9 bases between the germline ends. As DNA, the CDR3 is TGTGCCAGCAGCCTTTCCGTTTCACCCCTCCACTTT. As protein: CASSLSVSPLHF.

The chain joins TRBV27 to TRBJ2-3; 8 bases map to TRBD2. The CDR3 runs to 16 residues. CDR1 is MNHEY and CDR2 is SMNVEV in the germline V gene (reference sequence). Losses at the gene ends were 1 base for V and 2 bases for J; bases not matched to a gene: 5. CDR3 sequence (DNA): TGTGCCAGCAGTTTATGGGTAGCGGGGTCCACAGATACGCAGTATTTT. This sequence encodes CASSLWVAGSTDTQYF.